The rows below give T cell receptor beta chains drawn from one sample of a study of T cell responses to AZD1222 COVID-19 vaccine. Profiled with immunoSEQ multiplex PCR; TCRdb holds only in-frame clones, not every one. This sample has roughly 110,000 clones, with about 93% found just once. The sequenced sample was peripheral blood, obtained on day 0 of AZD1222 vaccination. All receptors derive from an adult in good health. Each CDR3 is given with its conserved first and last residue. D genes are given only for firm matches. Only some rows state a clone size, as once, few, many or a class for expanded clones.

D gene,J gene,V gene,CDR3 length,clone size,CDR3 protein,CDR3 DNA
.,TRBJ1-6,TRBV19,15,.,CASSLLGMGNSPLHF,TGTGCCAGTAGTCTCCTGGGGATGGGCAATTCACCCCTCCACTTT
.,TRBJ1-3,TRBV7-8,15,once,CASSLSRAAGNTIYF,TGTGCCAGCAGCTTAAGCAGGGCGGCTGGAAACACCATATATTTT
.,TRBJ2-7,TRBV5-4,14,.,CASSFWKSSYEQYF,TGTGCCAGCAGCTTTTGGAAGAGCTCCTACGAGCAGTACTTC
.,TRBJ1-1,TRBV6-1,10,.,CASSEVLSFF,TGTGCCAGCAGTGAAGTTTTATCTTTCTTT
TRBD2,TRBJ2-3,TRBV2,16,.,CASSLLTSGGTDTQYF,TGTGCCAGCAGTCTTTTGACTAGCGGGGGCACAGATACGCAGTATTTT
.,TRBJ2-3,TRBV2,15,.,CASSDVGSSTDTQYF,TGTGCCAGCAGTGATGTGGGATCTAGCACAGATACGCAGTATTTT
.,TRBJ2-2,TRBV7-2,12,.,CASSRTSGELFF,TGTGCCAGCAGCCGGACCTCCGGGGAGCTGTTTTTT
.,TRBJ2-7,TRBV9,15,.,CASSPRTESSYEQYF,TGTGCCAGCAGCCCGAGGACTGAAAGCTCCTACGAGCAGTACTTC
.,TRBJ2-3,TRBV7-3,15,.,CASSPQGGDTDTQYF,TGTGCCAGCAGCCCACAAGGTGGGGACACAGATACGCAGTATTTT
.,TRBJ1-3,TRBV11-2,15,.,CASSPAGYGGNTIYF,TGTGCCAGCAGCCCGGCCGGTTACGGTGGAAACACCATATATTTT
TRBD1,TRBJ2-1,TRBV30,13,.,CAWSRQGANEQFF,TGTGCCTGGAGTCGACAGGGGGCCAATGAGCAGTTCTTC
TRBD2,TRBJ2-3,TRBV7-9,11,.,CASTGGGTQYF,TGTGCCAGTACGGGAGGAGGTACGCAGTATTTT
.,TRBJ1-5,TRBV28,12,.,CASRGSNQPQHF,TGTGCCAGCAGAGGAAGCAATCAGCCCCAGCATTTT
.,TRBJ2-1,TRBV10-3,15,.,CAISFERVGGNEQFF,TGTGCCATCAGCTTTGAAAGAGTAGGAGGCAATGAGCAGTTCTTC
TRBD1,TRBJ1-2,TRBV5-1,16,.,CASSSRQGSTNYGYTF,TGCGCCAGCAGCAGCCGACAGGGCTCGACCAACTATGGCTACACCTTC
.,TRBJ2-7,TRBV6-7,14,.,CASSCARISYEQYF,TGTGCCAGCAGTTGCGCCCGTATCTCCTACGAGCAGTACTTC
TRBD2,TRBJ2-1,TRBV7-6,15,.,CASSHRGTTTLEQFF,TGTGCCAGCAGCCACCGTGGGACTACGACCCTTGAGCAGTTCTTC
.,TRBJ2-7,TRBV3-1/TRBV3-2,14,.,CASSQAGRSYEQYF,TGTGCCAGCAGCCAGGCTGGACGGTCCTACGAGCAGTACTTC
.,TRBJ2-5,TRBV18,16,.,CASSPPGAGTQETQYF,TGTGCCAGCTCACCCCCCGGGGCAGGTACACAAGAGACCCAGTACTTC
.,TRBJ1-1,TRBV18,15,.,CASSPKEGLNTEAFF,TGTGCCAGCTCACCAAAGGAGGGGTTGAACACTGAAGCTTTCTTT
.,TRBJ2-7,TRBV10-3,11,.,CAISEGYEQYF,TGTGCCATCAGTGAGGGATACGAGCAGTACTTC
.,TRBJ2-2,TRBV6-5,16,once,CASSYLGMGNTGELFF,TGTGCCAGCAGTTATCTGGGAATGGGGAACACCGGGGAGCTGTTTTTT
.,TRBJ1-3,TRBV7-2,13,.,CASSGVGGNTIYF,TGTGCCAGCAGCGGGGTAGGAGGAAACACCATATATTTT
TRBD2,TRBJ2-3,TRBV6-2/TRBV6-3,14,.,CASSVAGRTDTQYF,TGTGCCAGCAGTGTAGCGGGGCGCACAGATACGCAGTATTTT
.,TRBJ1-6,TRBV19,15,.,CASRTLKSGNSPLHF,TGTGCCAGTAGAACATTGAAGAGCGGTAATTCACCCCTCCACTTT
.,TRBJ1-2,TRBV9,11,.,CASWGPHGYTF,TGTGCCTCGTGGGGCCCCCATGGCTACACCTTC
.,TRBJ1-1,TRBV6-5,13,.,CASSYPLGTEAFF,TGTGCCAGCAGTTACCCTCTGGGGACTGAAGCTTTCTTT
TRBD2,TRBJ2-7,TRBV5-1,14,.,CASGLAGGSYEQYF,TGCGCCAGCGGTCTAGCGGGGGGATCCTACGAGCAGTACTTC